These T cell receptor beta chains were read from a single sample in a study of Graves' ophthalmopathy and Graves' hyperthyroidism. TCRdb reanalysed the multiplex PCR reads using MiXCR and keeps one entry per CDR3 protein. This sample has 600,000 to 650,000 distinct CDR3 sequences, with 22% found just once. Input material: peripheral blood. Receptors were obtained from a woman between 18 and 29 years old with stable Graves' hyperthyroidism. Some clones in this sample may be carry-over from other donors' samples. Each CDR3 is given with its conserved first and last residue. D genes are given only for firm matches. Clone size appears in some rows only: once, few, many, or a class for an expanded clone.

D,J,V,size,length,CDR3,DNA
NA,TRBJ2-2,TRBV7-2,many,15,CASSLVAVSTGELFF,TGTGCCAGCAGCTTAGTTGCAGTAAGCACCGGGGAGCTGTTTTTT
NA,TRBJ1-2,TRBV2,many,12,CASRQVGYGYTF,TGTGCCAGCAGGCAGGTGGGGTATGGCTACACCTTC
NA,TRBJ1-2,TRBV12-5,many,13,CASGLMEDYGYTF,TGTGCTAGTGGTTTGATGGAGGACTATGGCTACACCTTC
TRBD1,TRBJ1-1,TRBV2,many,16,CASPKSSGGEGTEAFF,TGTGCCAGCCCCAAGTCCTCAGGGGGCGAGGGCACTGAAGCTTTCTTT
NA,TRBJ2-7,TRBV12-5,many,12,CASGLGGDEQYF,TGTGCTAGTGGTTTGGGGGGGGACGAGCAGTACTTC
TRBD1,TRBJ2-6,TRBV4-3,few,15,CASSRDRVGANVLTF,TGCGCCAGCAGCCGGGACAGGGTAGGCGCCAACGTCCTGACTTTC
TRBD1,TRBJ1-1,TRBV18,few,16,CASSPGQGTMNTEAFF,TGTGCCAGCTCTCCTGGACAGGGGACCATGAACACTGAAGCTTTCTTT
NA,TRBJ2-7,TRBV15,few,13,CATSIDGLYEQYF,TGTGCCACCAGCATAGACGGGCTCTACGAGCAGTACTTC
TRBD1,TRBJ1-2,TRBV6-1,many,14,CASSETGGRYGYTF,TGTGCCAGCAGTGAGACAGGGGGAAGATATGGCTACACCTTC
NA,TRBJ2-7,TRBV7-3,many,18,CASSLKGQSAGVTYEQYF,TGTGCCAGCAGCTTAAAGGGACAGAGCGCGGGAGTCACCTACGAGCAGTACTTC
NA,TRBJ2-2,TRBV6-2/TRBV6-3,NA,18,CASSYSIGGSGVRGELFF,TGTGCCAGCAGTTACTCAATTGGCGGCAGTGGGGTGCGCGGGGAGCTGTTTTTT
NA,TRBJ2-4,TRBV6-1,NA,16,CASSEGALMAKNIKYF,TGTGCCAGCAGTGAGGGCGCCTTGATGGCCAAAAACATTAAGTACTTC
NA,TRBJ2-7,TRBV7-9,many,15,CASSPAGTPSYEQYF,TGTGCCAGCAGCCCGGCCGGGACTCCCTCCTACGAGCAGTACTTC
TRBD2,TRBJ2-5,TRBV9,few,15,CASSVSAGAQETQYF,TGTGCCAGCAGCGTATCAGCGGGGGCCCAAGAGACCCAGTACTTC
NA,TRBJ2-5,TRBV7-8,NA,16,CASSGLWVRKQETQYF,TGTGCCAGCAGCGGATTATGGGTGAGGAAACAAGAGACCCAGTACTTC
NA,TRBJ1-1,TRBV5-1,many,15,CASSLVPWNRKEAFF,TGCGCCAGCAGCTTGGTTCCATGGAACCGAAAAGAAGCTTTCTTT
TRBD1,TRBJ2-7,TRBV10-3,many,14,CAISGGQGAGEQYF,TGTGCCATCAGTGGGGGACAGGGGGCAGGCGAGCAGTACTTC
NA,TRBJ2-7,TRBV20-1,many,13,CSALDRRSYEQYF,TGCAGTGCTCTCGATAGGAGGTCCTACGAGCAGTACTTC
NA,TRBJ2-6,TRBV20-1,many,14,CSASVGSGANVLTF,TGCAGTGCTAGCGTCGGCTCTGGGGCCAACGTCCTGACTTTC
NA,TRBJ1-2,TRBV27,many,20,CASSLLGLDSRGRGFYGYTF,TGTGCCAGCAGTTTATTGGGACTGGACAGTAGGGGTAGGGGGTTTTATGGCTACACCTTC
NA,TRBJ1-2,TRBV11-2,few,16,CASSSSRGRFNYGYTF,TGTGCCAGCAGCTCCTCCCGTGGACGTTTTAACTATGGCTACACCTTC
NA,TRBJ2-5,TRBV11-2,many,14,CASSAVIGQETQYF,TGTGCCAGCAGTGCCGTTATAGGGCAAGAGACCCAGTACTTC
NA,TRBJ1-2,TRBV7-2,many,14,CASSPPDRYYGYTF,TGTGCCAGCAGCCCACCGGACAGATACTATGGCTACACCTTC
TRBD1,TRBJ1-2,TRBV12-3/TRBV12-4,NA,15,CASSHLPGTGNGYTF,TGTGCCAGCAGTCACCTGCCCGGGACAGGGAATGGCTACACCTTC
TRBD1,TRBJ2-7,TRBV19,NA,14,CASSASTGSNEQYF,TGTGCCAGTAGTGCCTCGACAGGGTCCAACGAGCAGTACTTC
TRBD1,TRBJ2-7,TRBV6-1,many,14,CASSQPGQGDEQYF,TGTGCCAGCAGTCAACCGGGACAGGGAGACGAGCAGTACTTC
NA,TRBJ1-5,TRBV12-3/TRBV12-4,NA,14,CASSRTHSNQPQHF,TGTGCCAGCAGTCGGACACATAGCAATCAGCCCCAGCATTTT
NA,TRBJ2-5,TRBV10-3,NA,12,CAISAIQETQYF,TGTGCCATCAGTGCTATCCAAGAGACCCAGTACTTC
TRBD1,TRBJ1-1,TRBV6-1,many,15,CASRRSTGPGTEAFF,TGTGCCAGCAGGCGGTCGACAGGGCCGGGCACTGAAGCTTTCTTT
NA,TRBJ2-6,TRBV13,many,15,CASSLSVTGANVLTF,TGTGCCAGCAGCTTAAGTGTCACTGGGGCCAACGTCCTGACTTTC
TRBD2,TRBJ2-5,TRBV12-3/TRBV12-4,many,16,CASSRETSGGVETQYF,TGTGCCAGCAGCCGGGAGACTAGCGGGGGGGTAGAGACCCAGTACTTC
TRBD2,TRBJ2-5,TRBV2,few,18,CASRALGLAGPREETQYF,TGTGCCAGCAGGGCGCTTGGGCTAGCGGGGCCTCGGGAAGAGACCCAGTACTTC
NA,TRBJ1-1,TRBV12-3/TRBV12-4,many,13,CASRRQQNTEAFF,TGTGCCAGCAGAAGACAACAGAACACTGAAGCTTTCTTT
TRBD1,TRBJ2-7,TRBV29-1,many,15,CSVDQGTGATYEQYF,TGCAGCGTTGATCAGGGGACAGGAGCTACCTACGAGCAGTACTTC
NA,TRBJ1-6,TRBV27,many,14,CASGGVGAGSPLHF,TGTGCCAGCGGCGGTGTGGGCGCGGGCTCACCCCTCCACTTT
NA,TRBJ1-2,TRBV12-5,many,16,CASGLRSGSTSYGYTF,TGTGCTAGTGGTTTGAGGTCGGGTTCCACGTCCTATGGCTACACCTTC
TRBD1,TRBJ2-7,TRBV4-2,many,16,CASSPRTGGLAYEQYF,TGTGCCAGCAGCCCTCGGACAGGGGGGCTCGCCTACGAGCAGTACTTC
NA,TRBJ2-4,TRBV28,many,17,CASRSSGLGLRSDIQYF,TGTGCCAGCAGATCCTCGGGTCTGGGGCTTCGATCGGACATTCAGTACTTC
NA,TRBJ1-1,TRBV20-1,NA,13,CSANYDRNTEAFF,TGCAGTGCAAATTACGACAGGAACACTGAAGCTTTCTTT
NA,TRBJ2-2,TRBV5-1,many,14,CASSQTGNTGELFF,TGCGCCAGCAGCCAAACAGGGAACACCGGGGAGCTGTTTTTT
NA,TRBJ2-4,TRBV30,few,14,CAWSPHQAKNIQYF,TGTGCCTGGAGCCCCCATCAAGCCAAAAACATTCAGTACTTC
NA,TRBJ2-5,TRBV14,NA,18,CASSDNRIGRGLLETQYF,TGTGCCAGCAGCGACAACAGAATAGGCAGGGGATTATTGGAGACCCAGTACTTC
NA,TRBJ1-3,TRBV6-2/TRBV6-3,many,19,CASSLQQGPLHDSGNTIYF,TGTGCCAGCAGTCTTCAACAGGGCCCCCTCCATGACTCTGGAAACACCATATATTTT
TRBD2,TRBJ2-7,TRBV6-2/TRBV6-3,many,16,CASSRNPGLGRYEQYF,TGTGCCAGCAGTCGCAATCCGGGACTAGGACGGTACGAGCAGTACTTC
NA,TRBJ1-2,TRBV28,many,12,CASSLDGFGYTF,TGTGCCAGCAGTTTAGACGGTTTTGGCTACACCTTC
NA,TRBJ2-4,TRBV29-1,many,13,CSVEFDKGNIQYF,TGCAGCGTTGAATTCGACAAGGGAAACATTCAGTACTTC
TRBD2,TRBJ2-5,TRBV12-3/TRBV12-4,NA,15,CASSLGGRVLETQYF,TGTGCCAGCAGTTTGGGCGGGAGAGTGCTGGAGACCCAGTACTTC
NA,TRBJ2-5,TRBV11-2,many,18,CASSLEYGRGRYQETQYF,TGTGCCAGCAGCTTAGAGTACGGCAGGGGCCGGTACCAAGAGACCCAGTACTTC
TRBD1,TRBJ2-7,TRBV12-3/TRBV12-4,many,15,CASSSPGQGAREQYF,TGTGCCAGCAGTTCACCGGGACAGGGGGCGAGGGAGCAGTACTTC
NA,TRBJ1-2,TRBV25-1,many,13,CASRLTGYYGYTF,TGTGCCAGCAGATTGACAGGTTACTATGGCTACACCTTC
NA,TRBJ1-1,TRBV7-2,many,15,CASSFFGSANTEAFF,TGTGCCAGCAGCTTCTTCGGGTCAGCGAACACTGAAGCTTTCTTT
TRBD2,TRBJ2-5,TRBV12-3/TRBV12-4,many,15,CASSHHGGDGETQYF,TGTGCCAGCAGTCACCACGGGGGGGATGGAGAGACCCAGTACTTC
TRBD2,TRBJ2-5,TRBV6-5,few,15,CASSWNSGSGETQYF,TGTGCCAGCAGTTGGAATAGCGGGAGCGGTGAGACCCAGTACTTC
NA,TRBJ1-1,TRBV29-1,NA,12,CSVEDLDGEAFF,TGCAGCGTTGAAGATCTTGACGGTGAAGCTTTCTTT
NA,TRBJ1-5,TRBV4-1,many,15,CASSQVLGVPQPQHF,TGCGCCAGCAGCCAAGTTTTAGGGGTCCCTCAGCCCCAGCATTTT
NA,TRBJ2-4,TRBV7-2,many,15,CASSLVEGPKNIQYF,TGTGCCAGCAGCTTAGTCGAGGGCCCCAAAAACATTCAGTACTTC
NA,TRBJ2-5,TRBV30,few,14,CAWSVGVPEGTQYF,TGTGCCTGGAGTGTAGGGGTCCCGGAGGGGACCCAGTACTTC
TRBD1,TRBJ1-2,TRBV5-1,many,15,CASSSNRDRHYGYTF,TGCGCCAGCAGCTCAAACCGGGACAGGCATTATGGCTACACCTTC
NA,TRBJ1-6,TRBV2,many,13,CASRTEGNSPLHF,TGTGCCAGCAGGACAGAGGGGAATTCACCCCTCCACTTT
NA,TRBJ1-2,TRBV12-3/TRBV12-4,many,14,CASSSRRGDYGYTF,TGTGCCAGCAGTTCCCGTAGGGGGGACTATGGCTACACCTTC